This T cell receptor (beta chain) was sequenced during a study of Graves' ophthalmopathy and Graves' hyperthyroidism (dated by TCRdb to the late 2010s). General notes on the study: Peripheral blood was collected at initial diagnosis, before any treatment. TCR beta repertoire signatures were used to distinguish Graves' ophthalmopathy from Graves' hyperthyroidism and to predict progression to ophthalmopathy. In roughly 6 hyperthyroidism patients, the T-cell repertoires found in thyroid tissue were compared with those found in blood. An independent validation cohort comprised under 20 hyperthyroidism patients and some 16 patients who later progressed from hyperthyroidism to ophthalmopathy. After sampling, hyperthyroidism patients received methimazole starting at 30 mg daily, and ophthalmopathy patients received high-dose intravenous methylprednisolone. In total, around 130 blood samples were TCR-sequenced: around 42 ophthalmopathy, some 72 hyperthyroidism and some 17 hyperthyroidism-to-ophthalmopathy patients. To explore V-J signatures that distinguish ophthalmopathy from hyperthyroidism, a discovery set of about a hundred patients was enrolled, made up of under 50 with ophthalmopathy and under 65 with stable hyperthyroidism. Overall study results and their limits: In cross-validation, the 13-signature model distinguished ophthalmopathy from stable hyperthyroidism with approximately 88% sensitivity and almost 83% specificity, and in the test set the corresponding values were approximately 80% and 68%. In validation, the model predicted ophthalmopathy progression with 55% to 71% sensitivity and roughly 72% specificity; eleven to twelve predicted patients were CT-confirmed with GO in a median of about 6.1 months. Most of the expanded thyroid clonotypes with a frequency above 0.001 were also detected in blood, and it was suggested that the thyroid immune response may be reflected by blood repertoires. Sample size was not statistically predetermined, and group allocation was not concealed from the investigators.

Trimming takes 5 bases from V and 3 bases from J, and the germline ends sit 14 bases apart. From cysteine to phenylalanine, the CDR3 is 14 amino acids long. Of all the DNA, just the CDR3 is kept, 42 bases in frame from base 1. Taken from the germline V gene, the CDR1 and CDR2 loops are MNHEY and SVGAGI. Patients with ophthalmopathy had moderately to severely active disease, with a Clinical Activity Score of 3 or more, a NOSPECS grade of 4 or more, and a disease duration of less than 3 months. Patients with other autoimmune diseases, uncontrolled infections, pregnancy or lactation were excluded from the study. Diagnosis was based on clinical symptoms, serum thyroxine, TRAb, thyroid ultrasound and orbital computed tomography. PBMCs were isolated from around 10 ml of fresh peripheral blood by Ficoll-Paque density gradient centrifugation. Total RNA was extracted using Trizol reagent, and RNA quality was checked on an Agilent 2100 Bioanalyzer.

Remarks on this clonotype: No cognate antigen has been identified for it. Per-base qualities were not stored, and no clone one base away is much larger.

TCR beta CDR3 regions were amplified from RNA transcripts for repertoire sequencing. The first round of RT-PCR was done with HTBI primers and the Qiagen OneStep RT-PCR kit, and was followed by a second round of multiplex PCR, then size selection and purification. Libraries were sequenced on an Illumina HiSeq2000 using paired-end 100 bp reads. The authors' analysis ran thus. SOAPnuke was used to process the reads, throwing out any read that had adapters, had uncalled bases, had a mean Phred below 15, or lacked an exact constant-primer or identifier match. COPE v1.2.5 was used to merge high-quality paired reads. Each unique nucleotide sequence was defined as a clonotype, and clonotypes were aligned to IMGT TRB V, D and J references with MiTCR v1.1. Only V-J combinations with frequency above 0.0001 were analysed, covering more than 99% of repertoires. For each V-J combination, a TCR clonal expansion and chaos score was defined as F50 clonal expansion divided by the chaos observed in the TCRdist matrix. Features were reduced by Welch's t-statistics and random forest to around 14 V-J combinations, which fed a naive Bayes classifier. The similarity between thyroid and blood repertoires was quantified using the Morisita-Horn index. TCRdb reran the public reads through fastp at Q25 and MiXCR, keeping productive beta chains. CDR3 protein duplicates are merged, each entry listing the most common genes and DNA. The authors' filters were not applied to this entry. Within this sample are 600,000 to 700,000 distinct CDR3 sequences, with roughly 41% of them counted one time only. The top ten clonotypes cover over 2.5% of the sample.

The sample taken for sequencing was peripheral blood. This receptor was identified in an adult man with Graves' ophthalmopathy. The chain is made from TRBV6-5 and TRBJ2-7; the D gene is perhaps TRBD1 or TRBD2, as each covers 6 bases. CDR3 loop: CASSREGGLYEQYF. At the DNA level, the sequence is TGTGCCAGCAGTAGAGAAGGGGGACTCTACGAGCAGTACTTC.